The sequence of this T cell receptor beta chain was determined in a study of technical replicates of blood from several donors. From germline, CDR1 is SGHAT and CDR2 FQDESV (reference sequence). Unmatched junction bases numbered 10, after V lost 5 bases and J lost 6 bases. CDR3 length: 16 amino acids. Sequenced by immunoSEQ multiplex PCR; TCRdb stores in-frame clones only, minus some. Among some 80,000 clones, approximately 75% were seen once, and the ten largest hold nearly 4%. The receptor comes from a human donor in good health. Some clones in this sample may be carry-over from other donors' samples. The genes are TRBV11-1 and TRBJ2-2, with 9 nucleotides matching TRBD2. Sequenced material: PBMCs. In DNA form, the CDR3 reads TGTGCCAGCAGCCCGCTTGAGGGGACTAGCCCCGGGGAGCTGTTTTTT. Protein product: CASSPLEGTSPGELFF. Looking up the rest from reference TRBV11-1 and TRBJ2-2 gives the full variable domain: EAEVAQSPRYKITEKSQAVAFWCDPISGHATLYWYRQILGQGPELLVQFQDESVVDDSQLPKDRFSAERLKGVDSTLKIQPAELGDSAMYLCASSPLEGTSPGELFFGEGSRLTVL.